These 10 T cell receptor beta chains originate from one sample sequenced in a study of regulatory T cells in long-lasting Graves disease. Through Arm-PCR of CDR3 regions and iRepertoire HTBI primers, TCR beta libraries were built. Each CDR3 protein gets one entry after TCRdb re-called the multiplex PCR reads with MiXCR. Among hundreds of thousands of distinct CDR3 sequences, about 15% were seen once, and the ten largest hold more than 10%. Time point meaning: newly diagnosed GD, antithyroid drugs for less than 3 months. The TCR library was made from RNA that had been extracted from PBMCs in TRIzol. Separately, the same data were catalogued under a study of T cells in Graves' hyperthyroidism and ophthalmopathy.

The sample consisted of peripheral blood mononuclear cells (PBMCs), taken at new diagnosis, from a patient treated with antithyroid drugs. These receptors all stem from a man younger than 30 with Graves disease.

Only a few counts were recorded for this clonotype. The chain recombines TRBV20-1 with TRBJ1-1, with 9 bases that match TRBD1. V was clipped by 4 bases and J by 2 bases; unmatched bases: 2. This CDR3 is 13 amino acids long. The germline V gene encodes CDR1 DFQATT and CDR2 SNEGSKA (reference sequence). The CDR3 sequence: CSAKDRGNTEAFF. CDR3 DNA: TGCAGTGCTAAGGACAGGGGTAACACTGAAGCTTTCTTT.

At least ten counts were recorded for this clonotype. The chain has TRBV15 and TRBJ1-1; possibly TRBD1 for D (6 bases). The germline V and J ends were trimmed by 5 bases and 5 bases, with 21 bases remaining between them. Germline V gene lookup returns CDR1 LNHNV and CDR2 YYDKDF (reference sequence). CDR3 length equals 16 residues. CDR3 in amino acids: CATSVMRGGSGTEAFF. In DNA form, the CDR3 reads TGTGCCACCAGCGTCATGCGGGGGGGCTCGGGGACTGAAGCTTTCTTT.

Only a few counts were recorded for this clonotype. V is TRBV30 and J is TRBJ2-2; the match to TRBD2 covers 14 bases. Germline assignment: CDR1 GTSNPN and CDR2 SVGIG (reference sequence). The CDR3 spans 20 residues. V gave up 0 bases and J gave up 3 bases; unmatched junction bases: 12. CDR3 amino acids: CAWSVQSRLAGGPYTGELFF. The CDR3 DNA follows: TGTGCCTGGAGTGTACAATCCCGACTAGCGGGAGGGCCTTACACCGGGGAGCTGTTTTTT.

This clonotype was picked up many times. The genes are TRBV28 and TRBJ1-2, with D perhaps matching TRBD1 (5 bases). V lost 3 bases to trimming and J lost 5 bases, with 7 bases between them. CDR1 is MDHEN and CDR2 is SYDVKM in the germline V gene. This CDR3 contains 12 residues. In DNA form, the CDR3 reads TGTGCCAGCAGTTTTGAGGGGTATGGCTACACCTTC. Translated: CASSFEGYGYTF.

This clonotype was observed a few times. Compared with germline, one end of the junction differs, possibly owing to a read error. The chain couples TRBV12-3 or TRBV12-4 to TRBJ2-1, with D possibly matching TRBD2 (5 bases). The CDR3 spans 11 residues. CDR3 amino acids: CASSLANEQSF. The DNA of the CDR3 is TGTGCCAGCAGCCTAGCCAATGAGCAGTCCTTC.

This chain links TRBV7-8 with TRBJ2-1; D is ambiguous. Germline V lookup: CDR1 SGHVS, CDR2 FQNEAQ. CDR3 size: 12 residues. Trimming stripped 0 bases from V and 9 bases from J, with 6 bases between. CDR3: CASSLAAPEQFF. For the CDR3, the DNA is TGTGCCAGCAGCTTAGCAGCCCCTGAGCAGTTCTTC.

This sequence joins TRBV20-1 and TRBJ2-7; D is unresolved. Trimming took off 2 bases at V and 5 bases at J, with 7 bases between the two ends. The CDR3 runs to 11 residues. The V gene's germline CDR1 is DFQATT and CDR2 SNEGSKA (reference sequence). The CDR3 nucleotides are TGCAGTGCTAGACCCTACCACGAGCAGTACTTC. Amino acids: CSARPYHEQYF.

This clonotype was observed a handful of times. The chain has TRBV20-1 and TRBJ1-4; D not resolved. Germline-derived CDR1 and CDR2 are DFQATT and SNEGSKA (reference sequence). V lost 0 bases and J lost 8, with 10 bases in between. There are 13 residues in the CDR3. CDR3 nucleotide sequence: TGCAGTGCTAGAGAAGAGCGGCAGGAAAAACTGTTTTTT. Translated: CSAREERQEKLFF.

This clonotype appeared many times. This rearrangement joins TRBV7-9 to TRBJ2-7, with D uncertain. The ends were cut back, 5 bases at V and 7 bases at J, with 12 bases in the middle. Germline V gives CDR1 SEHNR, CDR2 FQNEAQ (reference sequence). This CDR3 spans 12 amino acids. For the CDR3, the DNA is TGTGCCAGCAGCCGCGCCGCCAGGGAGCAGTACTTC. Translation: CASSRAAREQYF.

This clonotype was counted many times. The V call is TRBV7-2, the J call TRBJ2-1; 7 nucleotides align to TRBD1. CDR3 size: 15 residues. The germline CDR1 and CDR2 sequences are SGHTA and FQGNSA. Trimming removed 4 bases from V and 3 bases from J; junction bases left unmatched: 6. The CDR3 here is CASSSDRKNYNEQFF. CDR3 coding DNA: TGTGCCAGCAGCTCGGACAGGAAAAACTACAATGAGCAGTTCTTC.